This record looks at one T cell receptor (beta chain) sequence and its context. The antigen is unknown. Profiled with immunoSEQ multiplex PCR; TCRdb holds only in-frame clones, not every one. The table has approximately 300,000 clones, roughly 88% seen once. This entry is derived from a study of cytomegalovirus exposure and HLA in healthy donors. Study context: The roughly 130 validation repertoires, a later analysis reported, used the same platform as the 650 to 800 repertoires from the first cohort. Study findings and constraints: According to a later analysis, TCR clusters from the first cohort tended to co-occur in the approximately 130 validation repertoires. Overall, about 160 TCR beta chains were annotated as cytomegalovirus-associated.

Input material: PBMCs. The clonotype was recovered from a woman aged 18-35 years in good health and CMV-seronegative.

The CDR3 bases are TGTGCCAGCAGCGAAAACCCGGGACAGCAGGGCTACACCTTC. Translating it yields CASSENPGQQGYTF. The chain employs TRBV7-2 and TRBJ1-2; 7 bases line up with TRBD1. V shed 5 bases, J shed 8 bases, and the junction held 11 bases outside the gene matches. This CDR3 is 14 amino acids long. From germline, CDR1 is SGHTA and CDR2 FQGNSA.